This entry lists 26 T cell receptor beta chains sequenced from one sample in a study of blood T cell repertoires in COVID-19. Profiling relied on immunoSEQ multiplex PCR, and the TCRdb table lists in-frame clones only, not all of them. The table records 200,000 to 250,000 clones, 65% to 85% of them present only once. The specimen was peripheral blood. These receptors were taken from a human donor in a cohort sampled during active COVID-19.

The chain joins TRBV2 to TRBJ2-5; 8 bases map to TRBD1. From germline, CDR1 is SNHLY and CDR2 FYNNEI. There are 13 residues in the CDR3. V was clipped by 8 bases and J by 2 bases; unmatched bases: 4. The CDR3 loop reads CASGGQVQETQYF. Written as DNA, the CDR3 is TGTGCCAGCGGGGGACAGGTACAAGAGACCCAGTACTTC.

This clone has a count of ten or more. The gene calls are TRBV5-4 and TRBJ1-3; the D is unclear. The germline CDR1 and CDR2 sequences are SGHNT and YYREEE (reference sequence). The CDR3 totals 15 residues. The ends were cut back, 0 bases at V and 0 bases at J, with 7 bases in the middle. CDR3 sequence (DNA): TGTGCCAGCAGCTTGGATACCGGCTCTGGAAACACCATATATTTT. Translation gives CASSLDTGSGNTIYF.

This clone was seen at least ten times. V gene TRBV3-1 (or the pseudogene TRBV3-2) combines with J gene TRBJ2-7, with 13 bases fitting TRBD2. The germline CDR1 and CDR2 sequences are LGHDT and YNNKEL (reference sequence). V dropped 1 base and J dropped 7; count of bases not matched to a gene: 10. The length of the CDR3 is 17 residues. The CDR3 DNA is TGTGCCAGCAGCCAAGGCTCTCAACTAGCGGGGGGGCGGGAGCAGTACTTC. It specifies CASSQGSQLAGGREQYF.

This clone was found once. The chain couples TRBV7-3 to TRBJ1-1; no reliable D call. This CDR3 has 14 residues. Germline V lookup: CDR1 SGHTA, CDR2 FQGTGA. With 5 bases removed from V and 0 bases from J, the gap between germline ends came to 10 bases. The CDR3 region has the DNA TGTGCCAGCAGCCCGGCGGCGGTGAACACTGAAGCTTTCTTT. Residues: CASSPAAVNTEAFF.

V is TRBV4-3 and J is TRBJ2-7, with TRBD2 as a possible D gene (5 bases). Germline CDR1 reads LGHNA; CDR2 reads YSLEER. This CDR3 has 14 amino acids. Trimming shortened V by 4 bases and J by 0 bases, and 10 bases separated the two germline ends. The CDR3 DNA sequence: TGCGCCAGCAGCCGGGAACGGGGCTCCTACGAGCAGTACTTC. It encodes CASSRERGSYEQYF.

This chain links TRBV3-1 (or the pseudogene TRBV3-2) with TRBJ1-4, with 8 bases identical to TRBD1. Unmatched junction bases numbered 4, after V lost 1 base and J lost 9 bases. Looked up from germline, CDR1 is LGHDT and CDR2 is YNNKEL (reference sequence). This CDR3 contains 14 residues. CDR3 sequence (DNA): TGTGCCAGCAGCCAAGGCCGACAGGGGCAAAAACTGTTTTTT. It translates to CASSQGRQGQKLFF.

The chain employs TRBV10-3 and TRBJ1-3; D is unresolved. Per germline, CDR1 ENHRY and CDR2 SYGVKD. The CDR3 consists of 15 residues. V lost 2 bases and J 0 bases, leaving 8 bases between the germline ends. CDR3 in amino acids: CAISETRSSGNTIYF. The CDR3 coding sequence is TGTGCCATCAGTGAGACCCGCAGCTCTGGAAACACCATATATTTT.

Here the CDR3 reads CASKGLFGGGTEAFF. The CDR3 DNA follows: TGTGCCAGCAAGGGCCTGTTTGGGGGAGGGACTGAAGCTTTCTTT. The chain links TRBV2 to TRBJ1-1; possible D gene TRBD1, 5 bases. The CDR3 consists of 15 residues. Germline V lookup: CDR1 SNHLY, CDR2 FYNNEI. V lost 7 bases and J lost 5, with 20 bases in between.

The V gene is TRBV10-3, the J gene TRBJ2-5, with D tentatively TRBD1 (5 bases). The germline V and J ends were trimmed by 10 bases and 5 bases, with 14 bases remaining between them. Looked up from germline, CDR1 is ENHRY and CDR2 is SYGVKD. CDR3 length equals 12 residues. CDR3 loop: CASGPPGETQYF. The CDR3 DNA reads TGTGCCAGCGGTCCCCCAGGGGAGACCCAGTACTTC.

The genes are TRBV15 and TRBJ1-5; tentative D call: TRBD1 (6 bases). CDR3 length: 14 residues. The V and J ends lost 5 bases and 5 bases respectively, with 13 bases between them. Germline assignment: CDR1 LNHNV and CDR2 YYDKDF (reference sequence). The CDR3 DNA reads as TGTGCCACCAGCCAGGACAGACGGGATCAGCCCCAGCATTTT. Amino acids: CATSQDRRDQPQHF. Complete variable domain (other parts from reference TRBV15 and TRBJ1-5): DAMVIQNPRYQVTQFGKPVTLSCSQTLNHNVMYWYQQKSSQAPKLLFHYYDKDFNNEADTPDNFQSRRPNTSFCFLDIRSPGLGDTAMYLCATSQDRRDQPQHFGDGTRLSIL.

This sequence joins TRBV7-2 and TRBJ1-3, with a tentative D call TRBD1 (6 bases). In germline, CDR1 is SGHTA, CDR2 FQGNSA. Trimming took 5 bases from V and 9 from J, leaving 23 bases between them. CDR3 size: 16 residues. CDR3 sequence: CASSPWTMGATGTIYF. DNA for the CDR3: TGTGCCAGCAGCCCCTGGACAATGGGGGCTACAGGCACCATATATTTT.

J is TRBJ2-6 and V is TRBV5-1, with 7 bases fitting TRBD1. J gave up 0 bases and V 0 bases, and 3 bases lay outside the gene matches. Looked up from germline, CDR1 is SGHRS and CDR2 is YFSETQ. This CDR3 region has 17 residues. In nucleotides, the CDR3 is TGCGCCAGCAGCTTGGGACAGGGCCGCTCTGGGGCCAACGTCCTGACTTTC. Translation gives CASSLGQGRSGANVLTF.

This clone has only one observation. The CDR3 region is CASSLEPGLAVRGEQFF. In nucleotides, the CDR3 is TGTGCCAGCAGCTTGGAACCGGGACTAGCGGTAAGGGGCGAGCAGTTCTTC. V and J are TRBV11-2 and TRBJ2-1; 11 bases are a match to TRBD2. Germline V gene lookup returns CDR1 SGHAT and CDR2 FQNNGV. The J segment lost 10 bases and the V segment lost 3 bases, leaving 14 bases of the junction unmatched. The CDR3 sequence is 17 residues long.

The chain joins TRBV6-5 to TRBJ2-2; unclear D gene. CDR1 is MNHEY and CDR2 is SVGAGI in the germline V gene. This CDR3 is 12 amino acids long. V lost 5 bases, J lost 5 bases, and 6 bases lay in between. The CDR3: CASSPATGELFF. Written as DNA, the CDR3 is TGTGCCAGCAGTCCAGCGACCGGGGAGCTGTTTTTT.

This CDR3 reads CASSQRGGKLFF. The CDR3 DNA reads as TGTGCCAGCAGCCAAAGGGGCGGAAAACTGTTTTTT. This sequence joins TRBV3-1 (or the pseudogene TRBV3-2) and TRBJ1-4, with D perhaps matching TRBD1 (5 bases). Germline CDR1 LGHDT, CDR2 YNNKEL (reference sequence). This CDR3 is 12 amino acids long. V was cut by 2 bases and J by 10 bases, with 8 bases left in between.

This rearrangement joins TRBV2 to TRBJ2-3; tentatively, D is TRBD1 (6 bases). V lost 5 bases and J 6 bases, leaving 9 bases between the germline ends. CDR1 and CDR2 (germline): SNHLY, FYNNEI. The CDR3 spans 12 residues. The CDR3, as DNA: TGTGCCAGCAGTTATGACAGGGATACGCAGTATTTT. It yields the protein CASSYDRDTQYF.

The CDR3 sequence: CASSLSGLAGEETQYF. CDR3 DNA: TGTGCCAGCAGTCTCTCCGGACTAGCGGGAGAAGAGACCCAGTACTTC. V is TRBV27 and J is TRBJ2-5, with 13 bases that match TRBD2. Germline loops: CDR1 MNHEY, CDR2 SMNVEV (reference sequence). The CDR3 has 16 amino acids. The V gene end was trimmed by 5 bases and the J gene end by 3 bases; junction bases not matched to a gene: 6.

V gene TRBV19 combines with J gene TRBJ2-3; 11 bases fit TRBD2. Germline-derived CDR1 and CDR2 are LNHDA and SQIVND (reference sequence). The CDR3 is 17 residues long. The J segment lost 0 bases and the V segment lost 3 bases, leaving 5 bases of the junction unmatched. CDR3 nucleotides: TGTGCCAGTAGTATCCTGACTAGCGGGACTAGCACAGATACGCAGTATTTT. Translating it yields CASSILTSGTSTDTQYF.

This rearrangement joins TRBV6-2 or TRBV6-3 to TRBJ1-5; D ambiguous. CDR3 length equals 13 residues. Trimming removed 6 bases from V and 7 bases from J, with 13 bases in between. CDR1 is MNHEY, CDR2 SVGEGT, per germline. CDR3 region: CASSPLLGQPQHF. The CDR3 DNA reads TGTGCCAGCAGCCCCCTACTAGGACAGCCCCAGCATTTT.

The genes are TRBV28 and TRBJ1-5; 9 bases are shared with TRBD1. J was trimmed by 2 bases and V by 5 bases; bases with no gene match: 13. The CDR3 has 18 residues. Germline CDR1 is MDHEN and CDR2 is SYDVKM. The DNA of the CDR3 is TGTGCCAGCAGTGAACCGGGACAGGGATCCGATGGCAATCAGCCCCAGCATTTT. Translation: CASSEPGQGSDGNQPQHF.

In this sample, this clone turned up a few times. The chain employs TRBV10-3 and TRBJ1-2, with 7 positions matching TRBD1. This CDR3 comprises 14 residues. The V gene end was trimmed by 3 bases and the J gene end by 6 bases; junction bases not matched to a gene: 7. The germline V gene encodes CDR1 ENHRY and CDR2 SYGVKD. Here the CDR3 reads CAISDSRGENGYTF. As DNA, the CDR3 is TGTGCCATCAGTGACAGCAGGGGGGAAAATGGCTACACCTTC.

This clone has more than one count but fewer than ten. The chain recombines TRBV11-3 with TRBJ2-7, with TRBD2 as a possible D gene (6 bases). Trimming shortened V by 3 bases and J by 0 bases, and 9 bases separated the two germline ends. Germline loops: CDR1 SGHNT, CDR2 YENEEA. The CDR3 totals 14 residues. The CDR3 spells CASSLDGSSYEQYF. DNA for the CDR3: TGTGCCAGCAGCTTGGACGGGAGCTCCTACGAGCAGTACTTC.

The rearrangement joins TRBV19 to TRBJ2-1, with TRBD2 matching over 8 bases. J gave up 10 bases and V 5 bases, and 10 bases lay outside the gene matches. The CDR3 has 14 amino acids. Looked up from germline, CDR1 is LNHDA and CDR2 is SQIVND (reference sequence). The CDR3 DNA is TGTGCCAGTAGTTCCCGCTGGACTAGCCGGGAGCAGTTCTTC. Its translation is CASSSRWTSREQFF.

The J gene is TRBJ1-2, the V gene TRBV14, with D hard to call. The CDR3 totals 15 residues. Trimming left V 4 bases short and J 5 bases short, with 17 bases between. CDR1 is SGHDN and CDR2 is FVKESK in the germline V gene. The CDR3 reads CASSPLVGPVYGYTF. CDR3 coding DNA: TGTGCCAGCAGCCCCCTCGTGGGCCCCGTTTATGGCTACACCTTC.

This clone appeared a few times. V is TRBV28 and J is TRBJ1-1; possible D gene TRBD1, 6 bases. CDR1 and CDR2 (germline): MDHEN, SYDVKM. The CDR3 spans 14 residues. Trimming pared 3 bases from V and 4 bases from J, leaving 12 bases between. The CDR3 protein is CASSLRQEGTEAFF. The CDR3 DNA is TGTGCCAGCAGTTTGAGACAGGAAGGCACTGAAGCTTTCTTT.

The CDR3 DNA sequence: TGTGCCCGCCACTTGAGGACAGGGGGAACTCAGCCCCAGCATTTT. Amino acid sequence: CARHLRTGGTQPQHF. The chain joins TRBV6-5 to TRBJ1-5; 10 bases agree with TRBD1. The CDR3 runs 15 residues. Losses at the gene ends were 11 bases for V and 6 bases for J; bases not matched to a gene: 13. The germline gives CDR1 MNHEY, CDR2 SVGAGI.